The 20 T cell receptor beta chains below were found in one sample sequenced in a study of low-dose radiotherapy and immunotherapy resistance in tumors. First-strand cDNA used TRAV- and TRBV-specific primers, covering alpha and beta chains. Over approximately 20 PCR cycles, TCRs were amplified from a constant-region primer and V-primer adapter. From the reads, TCRdb called clonotypes with MiXCR, one entry per CDR3 protein. The sample shows over 7,000 distinct CDR3 sequences, roughly 62% of them seen only once. The receptors were gathered from a human donor with advanced metastatic prostate, ovarian, gallbladder or colorectal cancer (not recorded which). This table probably holds off-target reads from a library built for another chain.

In its sample, this clonotype was seen a few times. DNA for the CDR3: TGTGCCAGCAGCCCCTCCCCGGGAACAGCCGGGGAGCTGTTTTTT. Translation gives CASSPSPGTAGELFF. The chain uses TRBV9 and TRBJ2-2; weak D call: TRBD2 (5 bases). Germline values: CDR1 SGDLS, CDR2 YYNGEE. V lost 4 bases and J 6 bases, leaving 16 bases between the germline ends. The CDR3 is made up of 15 amino acids.

This clonotype was seen more than once but under ten times. The chain couples TRBV28 to TRBJ2-7; 7 bases line up with TRBD1. This CDR3 has 14 amino acids. V dropped 4 bases and J dropped 3; count of bases not matched to a gene: 6. From germline, CDR1 is MDHEN and CDR2 SYDVKM. This chain's CDR3 is CASSSRGPNYEQYF. CDR3 sequence (DNA): TGTGCCAGCAGTTCAAGGGGGCCGAACTACGAGCAGTACTTC.

V is TRBV7-2 and J is TRBJ2-7, with a possible D match to TRBD1 (5 bases). Trimming took off 1 base at V and 0 bases at J, with 10 bases between the two ends. Germline CDR1 reads SGHTA; CDR2 reads FQGNSA. The CDR3 spans 15 residues. CDR3 in amino acids: CASSLGATDSYEQYF. CDR3 DNA sequence: TGTGCCAGCAGCTTAGGGGCGACAGACTCCTACGAGCAGTACTTC.

This clonotype showed up just a few times. The V call is TRBV12-3 or TRBV12-4, the J call TRBJ2-4, with D hard to call. The CDR3 is made up of 16 amino acids. The ends were cut back, 2 bases at V and 0 bases at J, with 11 bases in the middle. DNA of the CDR3: TGTGCCAGCAGTTTACAGGAGCACTTAGCCAAAAACATTCAGTACTTC. Translated, it gives CASSLQEHLAKNIQYF.

The chain employs TRBV19 and TRBJ2-2, with 11 bases that match TRBD1. The CDR3 covers 15 residues. Trimming took 3 bases from V and 5 from J; bases not matched to a gene: 2. Germline loops: CDR1 LNHDA, CDR2 SQIVND (reference sequence). CDR3 sequence (DNA): TGTGCCAGTAGTATGGACAGGGGGCTGACCGGGGAGCTGTTTTTT. It yields the protein CASSMDRGLTGELFF.

This clonotype came up a few times. The chain employs TRBV6-1 and TRBJ1-3; maybe TRBD1 (5 bases). The germline CDR1 and CDR2 sequences are MNHNS and SASEGT. Trimming removed 11 bases from V and 8 bases from J, with 7 bases in between. CDR3 size: 9 residues. The CDR3 sequence: CASGDTIYF. DNA for the CDR3: TGTGCCTCGGGGGACACCATATATTTT.

This clonotype has a handful of counts. The chain joins TRBV4-2 to TRBJ2-4; 8 positions match TRBD1. Germline lookup yields CDR1 LGHNA and CDR2 YNFKEQ. The CDR3 length is 16 residues. V lost 1 base, J lost 6 bases, and 8 bases stayed unmatched. The CDR3 protein is CASSQVGKDRVNIQYF. The CDR3 DNA is TGTGCCAGCAGCCAAGTTGGGAAGGACAGGGTAAACATTCAGTACTTC.

The CDR3 region is CASSSIQGGSYEQYF. CDR3 bases: TGTGCCAGCAGCTCAATTCAGGGGGGGTCCTACGAGCAGTACTTC. The chain is built from TRBV7-9 and TRBJ2-7; TRBD1 or TRBD2 may be the D gene (7 bases each). Per the germline V gene, CDR1 is SEHNR and CDR2 is FQNEAQ (reference sequence). Trimming took off 4 bases at V and 1 base at J, with 14 bases between the two ends. The CDR3 runs to 15 residues.

This chain uses TRBV12-3 or TRBV12-4 with TRBJ1-1, with D perhaps matching TRBD1 (6 bases). This CDR3 is built from 17 residues. Trimming stripped 3 bases from V and 4 bases from J, with 21 bases between. The CDR3: CASSLSKGRDITTEAFF. CDR3 nucleotide sequence: TGTGCCAGCAGTTTGTCTAAGGGCCGGGACATAACCACTGAAGCTTTCTTT.

The rearrangement joins TRBV29-1 to TRBJ1-2; D is unresolved. V lost 7 bases and J 2 bases, leaving 5 bases between the germline ends. The germline V gene encodes CDR1 SQVTM and CDR2 ANQGSEA. The CDR3 consists of 10 residues. Here the CDR3 reads CSALNYGYTF. CDR3 in DNA: TGCAGCGCCTTAAACTATGGCTACACCTTC.

The chain combines TRBV20-1 with TRBJ2-1, with D perhaps TRBD1 (5 bases). Germline V gives CDR1 DFQATT, CDR2 SNEGSKA (reference sequence). The CDR3 spans 13 residues. V lost 5 bases and J 5 bases, leaving 13 bases between the germline ends. CDR3 nucleotides: TGCAGTGCTTTACAGGCGGCGAACAATGAGCAGTTCTTC. It codes for CSALQAANNEQFF.

This clonotype has more than one count but fewer than ten. This rearrangement joins TRBV6-1 to TRBJ1-3; no clear D. Germline V lookup: CDR1 MNHNS, CDR2 SASEGT. V was pared by 7 bases and J by 2 bases, with 3 bases between. The CDR3 contains 11 residues. The CDR3 bases are TGTGCCAGCAAGACTGGAAACACCATATATTTT. Translation: CASKTGNTIYF.

The V and J genes are TRBV3-1 and TRBJ2-3; weak D call: TRBD1 (5 bases). Germline lookup yields CDR1 LGHDT and CDR2 YNNKEL (reference sequence). V was pared by 3 bases and J by 1 base, with 11 bases between. The CDR3 runs to 15 residues. The CDR3 here is CASSQTAGGTDTQYF. As DNA, the CDR3 is TGTGCCAGCAGCCAGACAGCCGGCGGCACAGATACGCAGTATTTT.

The V call is TRBV4-1, the J call TRBJ2-7; no firm D call. This CDR3 contains 15 residues. Germline assignment: CDR1 MGHRA and CDR2 YSYEKL. Trimming pared 2 bases from V and 3 bases from J, leaving 14 bases between. CDR3 loop: CASSQLFFPDYEQYF. The CDR3 region has the DNA TGCGCCAGCAGCCAATTATTTTTCCCCGACTACGAGCAGTACTTC.

The gene calls are TRBV11-2 and TRBJ2-7; no reliable D call. Germline CDR1 reads SGHAT; CDR2 reads FQNNGV. This CDR3 comprises 14 residues. V was pared by 5 bases and J by 3 bases, with 14 bases between. The CDR3 DNA follows: TGTGCCAGCAGCCCGGACGGACGGAACTACGAGCAGTACTTC. Its translation: CASSPDGRNYEQYF.

The V call is TRBV27, the J call TRBJ2-7; 8 bases align to TRBD2. The CDR3 sequence is 15 residues long. With 1 base clipped from V and 4 bases from J, the junction kept 6 bases outside the gene matches. Germline V CDR1 and CDR2: MNHEY, SMNVEV (reference sequence). As DNA, the CDR3 is TGTGCCAGCAGTTTATGGCCTAGCGGGCCTTACGAGCAGTACTTC. It is translated as CASSLWPSGPYEQYF.

The chain uses TRBV6-5 and TRBJ2-3; no clear D. The V gene's germline CDR1 is MNHEY and CDR2 SVGAGI. V was trimmed by 5 bases and J by 4 bases, leaving 19 bases between them. CDR3 length: 16 amino acids. CDR3 in DNA: TGTGCCAGCAGTCTACTCACTCAGAGATTCTCAGATACGCAGTATTTT. It encodes CASSLLTQRFSDTQYF.

The rearrangement links TRBV28 to TRBJ2-4; 8 bases are shared with TRBD1. The junction had 5 bases not matched to a gene; V was cut back by 1 base and J by 0 bases. CDR3 length: 17 amino acids. Germline V gives CDR1 MDHEN, CDR2 SYDVKM. The CDR3 reads CASSLFGTGLAKNIQYF. CDR3 DNA: TGTGCCAGCAGTTTATTTGGGACAGGCCTAGCCAAAAACATTCAGTACTTC.

This rearrangement joins TRBV28 to TRBJ1-2; 9 nucleotides align to TRBD1. CDR1 MDHEN and CDR2 SYDVKM come from the germline V gene. After removal of 5 bases from V and 4 bases from J, the junction contained 8 bases not matched to a gene. The CDR3 sequence is 15 residues long. The CDR3 nucleotides are TGTGCCAGCAGTACCTTCGGACAGGGGTTCTATGGCTACACCTTC. Protein sequence: CASSTFGQGFYGYTF.

This clonotype was observed a single time. V and J are TRBV6-8 and TRBJ1-2, with unresolved D. CDR1 is MNHGY and CDR2 is SAAAGT in the germline V gene. The V gene lost 8 bases and the J gene lost 8 bases, with 12 bases spanning the gap. CDR3 size: 11 residues. The CDR3 loop is CASRHVGGYTF. The CDR3 nucleotides are TGTGCCAGCCGCCATGTCGGGGGCTACACCTTC.